What follows are 9 T cell receptor beta chains derived from one specimen sequenced in a study of T cells in Graves' hyperthyroidism and ophthalmopathy. Amplification targeted TCR beta CDR3 regions from RNA transcripts. The HTBI primer set served for first-round RT-PCR of the TCR CDR3. TCRdb called the multiplex PCR reads again in MiXCR, with one record for every CDR3 protein. Of around 280,000 distinct CDR3 sequences listed, approximately 13% were seen once; the top ten hold less than 8%. Sequenced sample: blood. The receptors stem from a woman aged 40 to 49 with Graves' hyperthyroidism.

This clonotype came up once. This chain joins TRBV24-1 and TRBJ2-2; TRBD1 might be the D (5 bases). V lost 7 bases, J lost 8 bases, and 16 bases lay in between. Germline V gives CDR1 KGHDR, CDR2 SFDVKD. CDR3 length: 14 amino acids. The CDR3 protein is CATRSQGIMGELFF. CDR3 in DNA: TGTGCCACCAGGTCCCAGGGTATAATGGGGGAGCTGTTTTTT.

V is TRBV11-2 and J is TRBJ2-3; TRBD2 matches 11 bases. Per the germline V gene, CDR1 is SGHAT and CDR2 is FQNNGV. This CDR3 is 16 amino acids long. V dropped 11 bases and J dropped 2; count of bases not matched to a gene: 12. The CDR3 protein is CAWSLTTSGNTDTQYF. CDR3 DNA sequence: TGTGCCTGGAGTCTAACGACTAGCGGGAACACAGATACGCAGTATTTT.

This clonotype has a count of ten or more. J is TRBJ2-5 and V is TRBV20-1, with 9 bases aligning to TRBD1. The CDR3 is made up of 19 amino acids. J gave up 3 bases and V 3 bases, and 20 bases lay outside the gene matches. Per the germline V gene, CDR1 is DFQATT and CDR2 is SNEGSKA (reference sequence). CDR3 DNA: TGCAGTGCTAGTATTGGAGGGACAGGGCTTCTCCAGGCGGAAGAGACCCAGTACTTC. This gives the protein CSASIGGTGLLQAEETQYF.

This clonotype appeared many times. This rearrangement joins TRBV7-9 to TRBJ2-1; TRBD2 agrees at 15 bases. Germline V gene data show CDR1 as SEHNR and CDR2 as FQNEAQ (reference sequence). Unmatched junction bases numbered 7, after V lost 6 bases and J lost 10 bases. CDR3 length: 15 residues. CDR3 in amino acids: CASSSGLAGGREQFF. CDR3 nucleotide sequence: TGTGCCAGCAGTTCAGGACTAGCGGGGGGGCGAGAGCAGTTCTTC.

This clonotype was counted ten times or more. The V gene is TRBV18, the J gene TRBJ2-7, with 9 nucleotides matching TRBD2. The CDR3 extends over 14 amino acids. Germline loops: CDR1 KGHSH, CDR2 LQKENI. V shed 6 bases and J 4 bases; nucleotides not matched to a gene: 7. This CDR3 reads CASSAGLAGYEQYF. DNA for the CDR3: TGTGCCAGCTCGGCGGGACTAGCTGGGTACGAGCAGTACTTC.

This clonotype was observed at least ten times. The genes are TRBV6-5 and TRBJ2-3, with 11 nucleotides matching TRBD2. V lost 0 bases to trimming and J lost 3 bases; unmatched junction nucleotides: 5. CDR1 and CDR2 from the germline V gene are MNHEY and SVGAGI. The CDR3 loop spans 17 amino acids. The CDR3 here is CASSYSPGLAATDTQYF. DNA of the CDR3: TGTGCCAGCAGTTACTCCCCGGGACTAGCGGCTACAGATACGCAGTATTTT.

The sample holds many counts of this clonotype. The V call is TRBV18, the J call TRBJ2-1; 10 nucleotides align to TRBD2. Germline assignment: CDR1 KGHSH and CDR2 LQKENI. V was clipped by 3 bases and J by 4 bases; unmatched bases: 0. The CDR3 totals 14 residues. The CDR3 is CASSPGLAYNEQFF. The CDR3 coding sequence is TGTGCCAGCTCACCGGGACTAGCGTACAATGAGCAGTTCTTC.

This clonotype was counted many times. The chain is built from TRBV7-8 and TRBJ2-3; 8 bases are shared with TRBD2. Germline lookup yields CDR1 SGHVS and CDR2 FQNEAQ. CDR3 size: 16 residues. After removal of 4 bases from V and 0 bases from J, the junction contained 6 bases not matched to a gene. The CDR3 nucleotides are TGTGCCAGCAGCTCCGATGCTAGCGGGAGCACAGATACGCAGTATTTT. Its translation is CASSSDASGSTDTQYF.

This clonotype was observed a few times. The chain is built from TRBV5-1 and TRBJ1-1; a weak D match, TRBD1 (5 bases). V dropped 0 bases and J dropped 1 base, with 13 bases sitting between them. Germline assignment: CDR1 SGHRS and CDR2 YFSETQ. This CDR3 is built from 16 residues. The CDR3 DNA follows: TGCGCCAGCAGCTTGGTACCCGCCCAGGGGAACACTGAAGCTTTCTTT. Encoded protein: CASSLVPAQGNTEAFF. Full variable domain (rest looked up from reference TRBV5-1 and TRBJ1-1): KAGVTQTPRYLIKTRGQQVTLSCSPISGHRSVSWYQQTPGQGLQFLFEYFSETQRNKGNFPGRFSGRQFSNSRSEMNVSTLELGDSALYLCASSLVPAQGNTEAFFGQGTRLTVV.